The next 14 T cell receptor beta chains were all read from a single sample in a study of identifying expanded T cells in peripheral blood. Sequencing used immunoSEQ multiplex PCR; TCRdb keeps in-frame clones, though not all of them. The sample lists under 100,000 clones, 70% to 90% occurring once. Input material: blood. The receptor source for this set is a person aged 18-69 years in good health.

The chain joins TRBV18 to TRBJ1-5; D is undetermined. The V gene lost 3 bases and the J gene lost 7 bases, with 10 bases spanning the gap. Germline lookup yields CDR1 KGHSH and CDR2 LQKENI. The CDR3 has 13 residues. CDR3 region: CASSPALRQPQHF. As DNA, the CDR3 is TGTGCCAGCTCACCTGCGTTAAGGCAGCCCCAGCATTTT.

The chain uses TRBV5-6 and TRBJ2-7; D gene ambiguous. The CDR3 covers 15 residues. Germline V lookup: CDR1 SGHDT, CDR2 YYEEEE. V was shortened by 2 bases and J by 3 bases, with 15 bases between the two germline ends. CDR3: CASSFMGLDRYEQYF. CDR3 nucleotide sequence: TGTGCCAGCAGCTTTATGGGTCTCGACCGCTACGAGCAGTACTTC.

The chain is built from TRBV7-9 and TRBJ2-7; TRBD1 aligns across 7 bases. The ends lost 5 bases at V and 2 bases at J; junction bases unmatched: 9. CDR3 length: 15 amino acids. Germline CDR1 is SEHNR and CDR2 is FQNEAQ (reference sequence). Here the CDR3 reads CASSVWGQQTYEQYF. The CDR3 DNA sequence: TGTGCCAGCAGCGTCTGGGGACAGCAGACCTACGAGCAGTACTTC.

This chain connects TRBV27 to TRBJ2-2; possibly TRBD1 or TRBD2 for D (5 bases each). V was trimmed by 3 bases and J by 7 bases, leaving 15 bases between them. This CDR3 region has 15 residues. Germline CDR1 is MNHEY and CDR2 is SMNVEV (reference sequence). The CDR3 nucleotides read TGTGCCAGCAGTTTCGCCGCCAGGGCGGGCGGGGAGCTGTTTTTT. This sequence encodes CASSFAARAGGELFF.

The chain carries TRBV7-9 and TRBJ2-2; D is perhaps TRBD1 (5 bases). Germline V CDR1 and CDR2: SEHNR, FQNEAQ (reference sequence). V gave up 2 bases and J gave up 6 bases, with 16 bases separating them. The CDR3 runs 16 residues. The CDR3 nucleotides read TGTGCCAGCAGCTTAACAGGCTCCCTTCACGCCGGGGAGCTGTTTTTT. Translating gives CASSLTGSLHAGELFF.

In DNA, the CDR3 is TGTGCCACCAGCAGAGATTTGGAGGGTAATGAAAAACTGTTTTTT. It is translated as CATSRDLEGNEKLFF. The chain links TRBV15 to TRBJ1-4; D not certain. Germline CDR1 reads LNHNV; CDR2 reads YYDKDF (reference sequence). The CDR3 is made up of 15 amino acids. V lost 0 bases to trimming and J lost 4 bases, with 9 bases between them.

The gene calls are TRBV11-3 and TRBJ1-1; D is undetermined. With 5 bases removed from V and 9 bases from J, the gap between germline ends came to 13 bases. CDR1 is SGHNT and CDR2 is YENEEA in the germline V gene. The CDR3 is 12 amino acids. CDR3 DNA: TGTGCCAGCAGCACAACGACGTCCCAAGCTTTCTTT. Translating gives CASSTTTSQAFF.

This clone was seen more than once but under ten times. The chain carries TRBV30 and TRBJ1-5; tentative D call: TRBD1 (6 bases). Germline CDR1 and CDR2: GTSNPN and SVGIG (reference sequence). V was pared by 5 bases and J by 7 bases, with 15 bases between. CDR3 length: 13 amino acids. In DNA form, the CDR3 reads TGTGCCTGGGACTGGGGGGCAGGACAGCCCCAGCATTTT. As protein: CAWDWGAGQPQHF.

This rearrangement joins TRBV7-3 to TRBJ1-6; perhaps TRBD1 as D (5 bases). The length of the CDR3 is 14 residues. V lost 4 bases to trimming and J lost 6 bases, with 10 bases between them. Germline CDR1 SGHTA, CDR2 FQGTGA. The CDR3 DNA follows: TGTGCCAGCAGCTCCGGGACGGCTAATTCACCCCTCCACTTT. As protein: CASSSGTANSPLHF.

This chain uses TRBV30 with TRBJ1-3; 8 bases map to TRBD1. The junction had 8 bases not matched to a gene; V was cut back by 6 bases and J by 4 bases. CDR3 length: 14 amino acids. Germline assignment: CDR1 GTSNPN and CDR2 SVGIG (reference sequence). In DNA form, the CDR3 reads TGTGCCTGCCCAAACAGGGGGTTGGGAAACACCATATATTTT. It translates to CACPNRGLGNTIYF. Full variable domain (remainder filled in from reference TRBV30 and TRBJ1-3): SQTIHQWPATLVQPVGSPLSLECTVEGTSNPNLYWYRQAAGRGLQLLFYSVGIGQISSEVPQNLSASRPQDRQFILSSKKLLLSDSGFYLCACPNRGLGNTIYFGEGSWLTVV.

The J gene is TRBJ2-3, the V gene TRBV15; 9 bases are shared with TRBD1. V dropped 5 bases and J dropped 3; count of bases not matched to a gene: 18. CDR3 length: 19 residues. CDR1 and CDR2 from the germline V gene are LNHNV and YYDKDF (reference sequence). CDR3 bases: TGTGCCACCAGCCGGGGACAGGGCGCGGGCGGCGTCGCGACAGATACGCAGTATTTT. This sequence encodes CATSRGQGAGGVATDTQYF.

V is TRBV19 and J is TRBJ2-3, with 7 bases matching TRBD1. V lost 5 bases to trimming and J lost 3 bases; unmatched junction nucleotides: 8. The CDR3 totals 15 residues. Germline values: CDR1 LNHDA, CDR2 SQIVND (reference sequence). CDR3 nucleotides: TGTGCCAGTAGTTTGAGGACAGGAAATACAGATACGCAGTATTTT. This encodes CASSLRTGNTDTQYF.

This rearrangement joins TRBV5-4 to TRBJ2-6; D is unclear. Trimming removed 2 bases at V and 2 bases at J, with 5 bases between. Germline assignment: CDR1 SGHNT and CDR2 YYREEE (reference sequence). The CDR3 loop spans 14 amino acids. The CDR3 sequence is CASSLGPGANVLTF. CDR3 bases: TGTGCCAGCAGCTTAGGACCTGGGGCCAACGTCCTGACTTTC.

The rearrangement joins TRBV2 to TRBJ2-7; tentatively, D is TRBD1 (6 bases). V gave up 7 bases and J gave up 2 bases, with 12 bases separating them. The germline CDR1 and CDR2 sequences are SNHLY and FYNNEI. CDR3 length equals 13 residues. The CDR3 DNA reads TGTGCCAGCAAGGGGGACCAAACCTACGAGCAGTACTTC. This gives the protein CASKGDQTYEQYF.